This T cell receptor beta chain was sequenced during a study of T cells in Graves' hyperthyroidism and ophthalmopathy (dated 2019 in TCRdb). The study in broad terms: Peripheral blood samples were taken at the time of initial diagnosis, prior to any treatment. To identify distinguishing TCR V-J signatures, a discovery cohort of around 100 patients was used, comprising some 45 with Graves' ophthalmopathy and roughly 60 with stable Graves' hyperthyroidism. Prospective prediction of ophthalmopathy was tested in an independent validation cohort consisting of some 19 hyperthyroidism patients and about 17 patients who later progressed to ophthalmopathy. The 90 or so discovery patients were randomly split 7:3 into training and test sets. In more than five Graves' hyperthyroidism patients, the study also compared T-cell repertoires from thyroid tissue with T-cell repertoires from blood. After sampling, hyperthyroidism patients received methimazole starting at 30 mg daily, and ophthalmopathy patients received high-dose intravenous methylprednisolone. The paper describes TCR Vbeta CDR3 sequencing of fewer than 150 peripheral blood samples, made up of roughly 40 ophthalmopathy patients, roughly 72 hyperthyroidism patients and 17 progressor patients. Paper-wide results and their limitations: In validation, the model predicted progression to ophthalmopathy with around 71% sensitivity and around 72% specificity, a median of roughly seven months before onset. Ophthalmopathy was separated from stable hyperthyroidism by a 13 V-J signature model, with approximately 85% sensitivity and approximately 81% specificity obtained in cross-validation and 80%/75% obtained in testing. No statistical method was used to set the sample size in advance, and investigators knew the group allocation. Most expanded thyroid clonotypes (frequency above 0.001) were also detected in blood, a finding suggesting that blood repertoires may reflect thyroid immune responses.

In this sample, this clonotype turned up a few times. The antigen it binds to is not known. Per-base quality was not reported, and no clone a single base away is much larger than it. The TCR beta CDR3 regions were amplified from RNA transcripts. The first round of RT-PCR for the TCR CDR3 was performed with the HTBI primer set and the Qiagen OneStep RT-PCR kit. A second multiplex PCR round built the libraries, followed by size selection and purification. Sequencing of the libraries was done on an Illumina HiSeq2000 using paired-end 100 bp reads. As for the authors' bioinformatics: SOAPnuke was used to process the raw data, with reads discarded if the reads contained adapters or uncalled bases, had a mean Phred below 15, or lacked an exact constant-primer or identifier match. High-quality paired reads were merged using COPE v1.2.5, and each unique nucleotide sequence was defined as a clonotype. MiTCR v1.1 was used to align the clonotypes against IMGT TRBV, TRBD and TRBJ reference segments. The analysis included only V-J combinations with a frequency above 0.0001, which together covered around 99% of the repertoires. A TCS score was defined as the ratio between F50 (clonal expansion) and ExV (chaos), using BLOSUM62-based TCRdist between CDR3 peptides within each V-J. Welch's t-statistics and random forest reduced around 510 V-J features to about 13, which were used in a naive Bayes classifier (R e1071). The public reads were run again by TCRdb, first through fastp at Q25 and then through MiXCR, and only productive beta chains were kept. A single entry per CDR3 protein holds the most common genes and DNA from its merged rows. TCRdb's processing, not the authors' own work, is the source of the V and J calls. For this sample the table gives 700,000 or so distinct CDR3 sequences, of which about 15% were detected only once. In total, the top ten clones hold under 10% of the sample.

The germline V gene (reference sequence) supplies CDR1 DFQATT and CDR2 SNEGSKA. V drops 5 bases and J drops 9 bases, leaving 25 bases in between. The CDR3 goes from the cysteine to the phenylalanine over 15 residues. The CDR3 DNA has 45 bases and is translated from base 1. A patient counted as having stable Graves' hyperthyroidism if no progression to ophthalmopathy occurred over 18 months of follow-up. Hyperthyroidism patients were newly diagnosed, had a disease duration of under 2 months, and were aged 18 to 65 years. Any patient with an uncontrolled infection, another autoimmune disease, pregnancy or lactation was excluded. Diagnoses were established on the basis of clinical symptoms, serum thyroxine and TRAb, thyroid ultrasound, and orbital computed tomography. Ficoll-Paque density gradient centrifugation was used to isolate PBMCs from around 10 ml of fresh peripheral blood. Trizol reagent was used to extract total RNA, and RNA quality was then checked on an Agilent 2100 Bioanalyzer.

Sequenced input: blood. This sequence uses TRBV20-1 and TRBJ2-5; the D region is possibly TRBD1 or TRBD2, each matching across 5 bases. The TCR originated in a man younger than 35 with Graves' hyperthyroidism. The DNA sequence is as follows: TGCAGTGCTCGGGAAGGGAGTAGCCGTAGGGGAGCCCAGTACTTC. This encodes CSAREGSSRRGAQYF.